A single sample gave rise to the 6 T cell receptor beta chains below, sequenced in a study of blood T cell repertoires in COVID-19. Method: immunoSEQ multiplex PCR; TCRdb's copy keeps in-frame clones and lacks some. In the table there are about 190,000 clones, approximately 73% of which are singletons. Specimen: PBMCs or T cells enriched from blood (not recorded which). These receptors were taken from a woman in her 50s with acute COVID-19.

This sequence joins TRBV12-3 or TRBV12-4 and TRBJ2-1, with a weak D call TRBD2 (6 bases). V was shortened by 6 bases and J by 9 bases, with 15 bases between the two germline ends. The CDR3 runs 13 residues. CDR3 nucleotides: TGTGCCAGCAGGCTAGCGCCCATACCTGAGCAGTTCTTC. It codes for CASRLAPIPEQFF.

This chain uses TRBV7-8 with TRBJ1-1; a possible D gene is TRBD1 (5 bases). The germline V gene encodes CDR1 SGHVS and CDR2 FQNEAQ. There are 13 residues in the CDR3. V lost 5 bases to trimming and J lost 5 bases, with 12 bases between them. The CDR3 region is CASSRPGGTEAFF. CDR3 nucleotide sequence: TGTGCCAGCAGCCGACCGGGGGGGACTGAAGCTTTCTTT.

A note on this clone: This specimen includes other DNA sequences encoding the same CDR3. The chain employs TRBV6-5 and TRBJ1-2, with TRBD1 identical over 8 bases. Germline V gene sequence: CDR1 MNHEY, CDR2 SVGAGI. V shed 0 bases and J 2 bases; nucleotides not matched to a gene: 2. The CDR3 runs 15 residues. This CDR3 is CASSYSDRGNYGYTF. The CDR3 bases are TGTGCCAGCAGTTACTCCGACAGGGGAAACTATGGCTACACCTTC.

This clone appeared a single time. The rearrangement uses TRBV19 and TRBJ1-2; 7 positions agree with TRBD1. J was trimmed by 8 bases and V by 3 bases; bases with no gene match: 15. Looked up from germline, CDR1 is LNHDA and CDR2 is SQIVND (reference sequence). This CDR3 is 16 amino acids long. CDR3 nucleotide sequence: TGTGCCAGTAGTATTCCCCCCACAGGGGCCCTAGGCGGCTACACCTTC. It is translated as CASSIPPTGALGGYTF. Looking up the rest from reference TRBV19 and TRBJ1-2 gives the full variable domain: DGGITQSPKYLFRKEGQNVTLSCEQNLNHDAMYWYRQDPGQGLRLIYYSQIVNDFQKGDIAEGYSVSREKKESFPLTVTSAQKNPTAFYLCASSIPPTGALGGYTFGSGTRLTVV.

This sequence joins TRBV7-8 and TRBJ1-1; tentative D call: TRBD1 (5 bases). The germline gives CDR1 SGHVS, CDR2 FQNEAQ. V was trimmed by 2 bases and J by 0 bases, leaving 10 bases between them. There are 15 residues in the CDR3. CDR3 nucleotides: TGTGCCAGCAGCTTACAGGGAGGGATGAACACTGAAGCTTTCTTT. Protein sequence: CASSLQGGMNTEAFF.

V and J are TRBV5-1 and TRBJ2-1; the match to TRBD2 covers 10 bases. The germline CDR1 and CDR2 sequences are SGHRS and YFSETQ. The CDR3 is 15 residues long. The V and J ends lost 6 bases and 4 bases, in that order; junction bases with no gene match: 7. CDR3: CASNKRGGEYNEQFF. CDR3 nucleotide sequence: TGCGCCAGCAATAAGCGGGGGGGCGAGTACAATGAGCAGTTCTTC.